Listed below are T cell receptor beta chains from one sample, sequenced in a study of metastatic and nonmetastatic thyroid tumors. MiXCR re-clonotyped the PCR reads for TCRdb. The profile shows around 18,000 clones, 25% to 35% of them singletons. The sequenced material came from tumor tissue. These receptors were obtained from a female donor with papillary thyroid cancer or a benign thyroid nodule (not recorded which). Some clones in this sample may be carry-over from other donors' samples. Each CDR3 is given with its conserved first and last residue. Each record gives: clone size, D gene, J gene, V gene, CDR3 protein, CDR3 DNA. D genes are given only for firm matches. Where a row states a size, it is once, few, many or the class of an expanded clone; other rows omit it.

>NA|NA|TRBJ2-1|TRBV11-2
CASSPHGLYNEQFF
TGTGCCAGCAGCCCTCATGGCCTATACAATGAGCAGTTCTTC
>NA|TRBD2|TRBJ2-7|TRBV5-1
CASSLGGTTPYEQYF
TGCGCCAGCAGCTTGGGAGGGACTACCCCCTACGAGCAGTACTTC
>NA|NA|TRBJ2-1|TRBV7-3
CASSLTSFGGSYNEQFF
TGTGCCAGCAGCTTAACCTCGTTCGGGGGCTCCTACAATGAGCAGTTCTTC
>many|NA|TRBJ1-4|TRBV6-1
CASGGGYNEKLFF
TGTGCCAGTGGGGGGGGGTATAATGAAAAACTGTTTTTT
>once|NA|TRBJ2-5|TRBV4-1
CASSQDHGTTQETQYF
TGCGCCAGCAGCCAAGATCATGGGACCACCCAAGAGACCCAGTACTTC
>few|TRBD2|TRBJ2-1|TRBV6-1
CASRGTSGMSYNEQFF
TGTGCCAGCAGAGGGACTAGCGGGATGTCCTACAATGAGCAGTTCTTC
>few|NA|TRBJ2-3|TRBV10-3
CAISELLENTDTQYF
TGTGCCATCAGTGAGTTACTAGAAAACACAGATACGCAGTATTTT
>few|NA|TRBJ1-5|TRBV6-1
CASSDPQGRESQPQHF
TGTGCCAGCAGTGACCCCCAGGGCAGGGAGAGCCAGCCCCAGCATTTT
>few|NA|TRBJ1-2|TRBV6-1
CASSRDYGYTF
TGTGCCAGCAGTCGAGACTATGGCTACACCTTC
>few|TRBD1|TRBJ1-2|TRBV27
CASRWTGGTSSGGYTF
TGTGCCAGCAGGTGGACAGGGGGCACCTCCTCGGGAGGCTACACCTTC
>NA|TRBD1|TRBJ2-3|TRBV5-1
CASSYWDRETDTQYF
TGCGCCAGCAGTTACTGGGACAGGGAAACAGATACGCAGTATTTT
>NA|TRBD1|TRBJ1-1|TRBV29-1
CSVRGIKTEAFF
TGCAGCGTCAGGGGGATAAAAACTGAAGCTTTCTTT
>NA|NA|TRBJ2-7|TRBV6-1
CASSSGPGGLSYEQYF
TGTGCCAGCAGCTCCGGACCCGGTGGTCTCTCCTACGAGCAGTACTTC
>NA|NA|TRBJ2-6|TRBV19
CASIRSTGYSGANVLTF
TGTGCCAGTATTAGGAGCACCGGGTACTCTGGGGCCAACGTCCTGACTTTC
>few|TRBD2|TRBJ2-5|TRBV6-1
CASRQLAGGETQYF
TGTGCCAGCAGACAACTAGCGGGGGGGGAGACCCAGTACTTC
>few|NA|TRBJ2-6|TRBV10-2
CASSQTYITGANVLTF
TGCGCCAGCAGTCAGACCTATATTACAGGGGCCAACGTCCTGACTTTC
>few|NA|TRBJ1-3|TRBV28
CASSQGFSGNTIYF
TGTGCCAGCAGCCAAGGATTCTCTGGAAACACCATATATTTT
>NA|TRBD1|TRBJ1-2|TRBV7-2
CASSSSGGSYGYTF
TGTGCCAGCAGCTCGTCAGGGGGCAGTTATGGCTACACCTTC
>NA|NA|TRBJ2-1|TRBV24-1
CATSDNRGASSYNEQFF
TGTGCCACCAGTGATAATAGGGGCGCGAGCTCCTACAATGAGCAGTTCTTC
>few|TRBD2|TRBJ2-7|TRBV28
CATLTSGIASYEQYF
TGTGCCACCCTAACGAGCGGGATCGCCTCCTACGAGCAGTACTTC
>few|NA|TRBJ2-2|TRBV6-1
CASTQGGNTGELFF
TGTGCCAGCACTCAGGGTGGGAACACCGGGGAGCTGTTTTTT
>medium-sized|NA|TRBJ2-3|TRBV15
CATSRARRTDTQYF
TGTGCCACCAGCAGAGCACGGAGGACAGATACGCAGTATTTT
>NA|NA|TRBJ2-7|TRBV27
CASSRSGVGEQYF
TGTGCCAGCAGTCGCTCCGGGGTGGGCGAGCAGTACTTC
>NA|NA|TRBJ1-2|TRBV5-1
CASSYSDNNYGYTF
TGCGCCAGCAGCTACTCCGACAATAACTATGGCTACACCTTC
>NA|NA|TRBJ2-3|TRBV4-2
CASSHAAGTDTDTQYF
TGTGCCAGCAGCCACGCAGCCGGGACCGACACAGATACGCAGTATTTT
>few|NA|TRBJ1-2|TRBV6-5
CASSDSTDALTF
TGTGCCAGCAGTGACTCGACAGACGCTCTCACCTTC
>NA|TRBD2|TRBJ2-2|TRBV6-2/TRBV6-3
CAICSGKGDTGELFF
TGTGCCATCTGTAGCGGGAAGGGGGACACCGGGGAGCTGTTTTTT
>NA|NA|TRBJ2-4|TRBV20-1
CSASADSKNIQYF
TGCAGTGCTAGTGCGGACAGTAAAAACATTCAGTACTTC
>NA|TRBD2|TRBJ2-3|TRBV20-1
CSAQDGAGGGTDTQYF
TGCAGTGCGCAAGACGGGGCGGGAGGTGGTACAGATACGCAGTATTTT
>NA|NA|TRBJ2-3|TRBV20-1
CSAADSTDTQYF
TGCAGTGCAGCCGACAGCACAGATACGCAGTATTTT
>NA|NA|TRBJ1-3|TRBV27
CASSADSPYESSGNTIYF
TGTGCCAGCAGCGCCGATTCGCCATATGAGAGCTCTGGAAACACCATATATTTT
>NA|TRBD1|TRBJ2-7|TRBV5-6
CASSSGWDRDVEQYF
TGTGCCAGCAGCTCAGGATGGGACAGGGATGTCGAGCAGTACTTC
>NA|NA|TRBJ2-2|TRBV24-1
CATSGLAPNTGELFF
TGTGCCACCAGTGGGCTGGCACCGAACACCGGGGAGCTGTTTTTT
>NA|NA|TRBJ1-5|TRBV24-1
CATSDSGRSAPQHF
TGTGCCACCAGTGATTCCGGGAGGTCGGCGCCCCAGCATTTT
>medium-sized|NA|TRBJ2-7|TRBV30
CAWSVSGTAYEQYF
TGTGCCTGGAGTGTAAGCGGGACAGCCTACGAGCAGTACTTC
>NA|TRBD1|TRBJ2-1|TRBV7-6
CASSLAKWDSSYNEQFF
TGTGCCAGCAGCTTAGCGAAGTGGGACAGCTCCTACAATGAGCAGTTCTTC
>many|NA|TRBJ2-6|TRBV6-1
CASSEGQSGANVLTF
TGTGCCAGCAGTGAAGGGCAGTCTGGGGCCAACGTCCTGACTTTC
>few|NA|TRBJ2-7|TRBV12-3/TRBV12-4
CASSCYTSYEQYF
TGTGCCAGCAGTTGCTACACATCCTACGAGCAGTACTTC
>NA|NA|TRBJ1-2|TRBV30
CAWSRSPIRRGYTF
TGTGCCTGGAGTCGATCCCCCATTCGGAGAGGCTACACCTTC
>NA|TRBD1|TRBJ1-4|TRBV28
CASSFQGALNEKLFF
TGTGCCAGCAGTTTTCAGGGGGCGCTTAATGAAAAACTGTTTTTT
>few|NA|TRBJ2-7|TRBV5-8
CASSLVQGYNYEQYF
TGTGCCAGCAGCTTGGTCCAGGGTTATAACTACGAGCAGTACTTC
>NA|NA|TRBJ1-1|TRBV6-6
CASSYEGGTEAFF
TGTGCCAGCAGTTACGAGGGGGGCACTGAAGCTTTCTTT
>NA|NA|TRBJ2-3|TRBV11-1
CASSPFLRNSTDTQYF
TGTGCCAGCAGCCCATTTTTGAGAAACAGCACAGATACGCAATATTTT
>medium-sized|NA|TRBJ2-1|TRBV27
CASSPDSPYNEQFF
TGTGCCAGCAGCCCCGACTCCCCTTACAATGAGCAGTTCTTC
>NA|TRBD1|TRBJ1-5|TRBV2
CASSQLQGAGQPQHF
TGTGCCAGCAGTCAACTCCAGGGGGCGGGTCAGCCCCAGCATTTT
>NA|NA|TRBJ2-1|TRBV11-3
CASSLMNEQFF
TGTGCCAGCAGCTTGATGAATGAGCAGTTCTTC
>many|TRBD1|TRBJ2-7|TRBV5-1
CASRSRDSTYEQYF
TGCGCCAGCAGATCTCGGGACAGTACCTACGAGCAGTACTTC
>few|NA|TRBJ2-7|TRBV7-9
CASSLGVSEQYF
TGTGCCAGCAGCTTAGGAGTTTCCGAGCAGTACTTC
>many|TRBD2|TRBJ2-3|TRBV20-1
CSARPREGVDTQYF
TGCAGTGCTAGACCTAGGGAGGGAGTAGATACGCAGTATTTT
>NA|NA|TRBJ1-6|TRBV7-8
CASMSKDGVNSPLHF
TGTGCCAGCATGTCAAAGGACGGAGTAAATTCACCCCTCCACTTT
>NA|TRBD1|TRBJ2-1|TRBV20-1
CSARRPGTGPGEQFF
TGCAGTGCTAGGAGGCCCGGGACAGGGCCGGGGGAGCAGTTCTTC
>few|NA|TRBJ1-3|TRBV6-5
CASSLANSGNTIYF
TGTGCCAGCAGTTTGGCCAACTCTGGAAACACCATATATTTT
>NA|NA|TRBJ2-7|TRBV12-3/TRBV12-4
CASRGGSYEQYF
TGTGCCAGCAGGGGTGGCTCCTACGAGCAGTACTTC
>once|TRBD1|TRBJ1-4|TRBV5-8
CASSLADRGGEKLFF
TGTGCCAGCAGCTTGGCGGACAGGGGCGGTGAAAAACTGTTTTTT
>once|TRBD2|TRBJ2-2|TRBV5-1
CASRLGLAGVMNTGELFF
TGCGCCAGCAGGCTGGGACTAGCGGGAGTTATGAACACCGGGGAGCTGTTTTTT
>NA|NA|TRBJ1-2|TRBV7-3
CASSLISGDGYTF
TGTGCCAGCAGCTTAATTAGCGGGGATGGCTACACCTTC
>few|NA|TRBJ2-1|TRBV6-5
CASSSFAGSARYNEQFF
TGTGCCAGCAGTTCCTTCGCCGGGAGCGCCAGGTACAATGAGCAGTTCTTC
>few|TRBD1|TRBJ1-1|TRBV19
CASRKTGTTEAFF
TGTGCCAGTAGAAAGACAGGGACCACTGAAGCTTTCTTT
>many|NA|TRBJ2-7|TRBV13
CASSSRTVSYEQYF
TGTGCCAGCAGCTCCCGGACCGTCTCCTACGAGCAGTACTTC
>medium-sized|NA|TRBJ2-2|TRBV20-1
CSARGMVGGELFF
TGCAGTGCTAGAGGGATGGTGGGCGGGGAGCTGTTTTTT